This T cell receptor beta chain was retrieved from a study of pediatric ulcerative colitis. Study-wide context: Most patients had pancolitis, and two had left-sided colitis. Study conclusions and caveats: In rectum, acute severe colitis had expanded clones and less diversity. No controls had the two rectal clonotypes shared by ulcerative colitis patients.

Trimming left V 3 bases short and J 2 bases short, with 17 bases between. Per germline, CDR1 MNHEY and CDR2 SMNVEV (reference sequence). The CDR3 runs to 16 residues. Worth noting for this clone: What it recognizes is unknown.

Generated by immunoSEQ multiplex PCR, the TCRdb table keeps only in-frame clones and is missing some. This table has around 64,000 clones, roughly nine tenths appearing once. Sequencing was carried out using blood. The receptor comes from a boy aged 5-17 years with severe ulcerative colitis. The chain combines TRBV27 with TRBJ2-7, with D maybe TRBD2 (6 bases). CDR3 bases: TGTGCCAGCAGTTTCTCACCGGGTAGCGGACCCTACGAGCAGTACTTC. It encodes CASSFSPGSGPYEQYF.